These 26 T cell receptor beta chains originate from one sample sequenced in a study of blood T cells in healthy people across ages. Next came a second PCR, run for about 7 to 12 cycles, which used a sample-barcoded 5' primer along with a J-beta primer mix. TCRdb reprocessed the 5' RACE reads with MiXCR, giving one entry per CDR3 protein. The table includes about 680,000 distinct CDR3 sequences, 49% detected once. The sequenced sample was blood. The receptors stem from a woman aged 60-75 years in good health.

This CDR3 is CASSLAPRRREQYF. The CDR3 DNA is TGCGCCAGCAGCTTGGCTCCAAGAAGGAGGGAGCAGTACTTC. The rearrangement joins TRBV5-1 to TRBJ2-7; perhaps TRBD2 as D (5 bases). The germline V gene encodes CDR1 SGHRS and CDR2 YFSETQ. Between the trimmed V and J ends, which lost 0 bases and 7 bases, there was a span of 14 bases. This CDR3 spans 14 amino acids.

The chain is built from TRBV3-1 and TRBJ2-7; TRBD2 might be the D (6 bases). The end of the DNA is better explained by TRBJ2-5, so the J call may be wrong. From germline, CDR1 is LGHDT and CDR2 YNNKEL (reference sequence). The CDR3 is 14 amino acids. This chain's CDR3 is CASSQESGGGTQYF. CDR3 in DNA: TGTGCCAGCAGCCAAGAGTCCGGGGGTGGGACCCAGTACTTC.

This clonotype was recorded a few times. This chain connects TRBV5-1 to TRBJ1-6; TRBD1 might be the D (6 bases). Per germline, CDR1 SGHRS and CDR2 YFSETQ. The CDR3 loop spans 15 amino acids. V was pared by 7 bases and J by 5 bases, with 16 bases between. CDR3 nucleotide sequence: TGCGCCAGCTCCGAACAGGGTCAAGATAATTCACCCCTCCACTTT. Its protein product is CASSEQGQDNSPLHF.

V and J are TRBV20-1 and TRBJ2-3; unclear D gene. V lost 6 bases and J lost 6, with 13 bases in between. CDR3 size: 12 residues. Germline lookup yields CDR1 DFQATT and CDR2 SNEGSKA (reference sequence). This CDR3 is CSASKSFDTQYF. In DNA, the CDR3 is TGCAGTGCGTCCAAATCCTTCGATACGCAGTATTTT.

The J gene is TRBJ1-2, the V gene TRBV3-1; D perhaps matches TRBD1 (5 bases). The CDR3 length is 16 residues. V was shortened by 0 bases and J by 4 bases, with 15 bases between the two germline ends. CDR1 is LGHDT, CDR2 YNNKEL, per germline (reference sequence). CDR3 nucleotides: TGTGCCAGCAGCCAAGATCTTGGGGGAAGTCGCTATGGCTACACCTTC. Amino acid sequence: CASSQDLGGSRYGYTF.

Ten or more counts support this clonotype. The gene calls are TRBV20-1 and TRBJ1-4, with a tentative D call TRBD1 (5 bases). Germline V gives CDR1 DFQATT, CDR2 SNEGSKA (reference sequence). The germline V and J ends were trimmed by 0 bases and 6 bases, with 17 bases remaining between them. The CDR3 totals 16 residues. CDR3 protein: CSARDVGHPLDEKLFF. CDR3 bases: TGCAGTGCTAGAGATGTAGGACACCCCTTAGATGAAAAACTGTTTTTT.

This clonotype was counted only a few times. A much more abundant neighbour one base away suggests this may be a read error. The CDR3 region is CASSCRAGGEQYF. Written as DNA, the CDR3 is TGTGCCAGCAGCTGCAGGGCAGGAGGCGAGCAGTACTTC. The gene calls are TRBV6-2 or TRBV6-3 and TRBJ2-7; D is tentatively TRBD1 or TRBD2 (5 bases each). Germline loops: CDR1 MNHEY, CDR2 SVGEGT. V was cut by 6 bases and J by 6 bases, with 15 bases left in between. This CDR3 is 13 amino acids long.

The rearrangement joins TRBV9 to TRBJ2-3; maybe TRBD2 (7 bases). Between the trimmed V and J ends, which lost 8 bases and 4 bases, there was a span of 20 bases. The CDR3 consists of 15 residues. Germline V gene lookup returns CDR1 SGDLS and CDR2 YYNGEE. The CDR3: CASKRGAGTADTQYF. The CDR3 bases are TGTGCCAGTAAACGGGGGGCTGGAACCGCAGATACGCAGTATTTT.

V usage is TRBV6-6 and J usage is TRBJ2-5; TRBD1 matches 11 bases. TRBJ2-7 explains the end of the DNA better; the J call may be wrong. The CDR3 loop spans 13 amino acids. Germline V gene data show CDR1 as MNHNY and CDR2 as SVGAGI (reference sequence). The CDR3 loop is CASTVDRGHEQYF. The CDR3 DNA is TGTGCCAGCACTGTGGACAGGGGGCACGAGCAGTACTTC.

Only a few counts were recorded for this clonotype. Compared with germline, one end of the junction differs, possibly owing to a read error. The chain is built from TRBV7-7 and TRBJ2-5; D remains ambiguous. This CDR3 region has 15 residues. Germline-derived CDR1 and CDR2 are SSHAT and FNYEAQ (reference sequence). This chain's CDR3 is CASSLNAAKQETQYF. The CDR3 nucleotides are TGTGCTAGCAGCTTAAACGCCGCCAAGCAAGAGACCCAGTACTTC.

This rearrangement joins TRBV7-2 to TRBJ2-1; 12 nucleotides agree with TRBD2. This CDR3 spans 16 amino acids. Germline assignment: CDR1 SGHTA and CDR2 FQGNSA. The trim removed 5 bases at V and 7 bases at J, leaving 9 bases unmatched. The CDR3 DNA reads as TGTGCCAGCAGCCCTAGCGGGAGGGCCGGTTGGAATGAGCAGTTCTTC. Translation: CASSPSGRAGWNEQFF.

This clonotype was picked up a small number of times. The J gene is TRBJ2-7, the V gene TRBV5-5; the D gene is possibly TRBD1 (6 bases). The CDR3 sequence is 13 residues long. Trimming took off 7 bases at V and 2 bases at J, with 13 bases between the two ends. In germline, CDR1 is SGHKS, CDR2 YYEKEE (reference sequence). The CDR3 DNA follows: TGTGCCAGCGGGGAACAGGGCCCCTACGAGCAGTACTTC. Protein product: CASGEQGPYEQYF. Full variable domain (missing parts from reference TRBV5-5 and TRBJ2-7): DAGVTQSPTHLIKTRGQQVTLRCSPISGHKSVSWYQQVLGQGPQFIFQYYEKEERGRGNFPDRFSARQFPNYSSELNVNALLLGDSALYLCASGEQGPYEQYFGPGTRLTVT.

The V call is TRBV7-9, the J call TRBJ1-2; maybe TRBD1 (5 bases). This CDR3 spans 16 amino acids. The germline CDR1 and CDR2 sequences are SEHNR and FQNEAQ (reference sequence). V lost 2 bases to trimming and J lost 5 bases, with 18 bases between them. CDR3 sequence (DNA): TGTGCCAGCAGCTTACCCCCCCAGGGAGAGAGATATGGCTACACCTTC. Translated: CASSLPPQGERYGYTF.

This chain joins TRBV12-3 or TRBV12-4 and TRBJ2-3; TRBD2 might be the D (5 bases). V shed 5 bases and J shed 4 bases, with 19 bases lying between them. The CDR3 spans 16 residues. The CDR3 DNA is TGTGCCAGCAGTCGTCGACGAGCAGGAGGAGCAGATACGCAGTATTTT. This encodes CASSRRRAGGADTQYF.

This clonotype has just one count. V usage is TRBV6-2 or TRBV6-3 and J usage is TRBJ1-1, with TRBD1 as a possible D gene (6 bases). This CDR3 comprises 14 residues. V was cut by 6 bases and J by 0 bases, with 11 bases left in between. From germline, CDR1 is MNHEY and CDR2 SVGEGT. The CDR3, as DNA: TGTGCCAGCAGGCCGGACAGCATGAACACTGAAGCTTTCTTT. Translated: CASRPDSMNTEAFF.

CDR3 region: CSARGDIRQPQHF. CDR3 in DNA: TGCAGTGCTAGAGGGGACATTCGACAGCCCCAGCATTTT. The chain couples TRBV20-1 to TRBJ1-5; tentative D call: TRBD1 (6 bases). The germline V gene has CDR1 DFQATT and CDR2 SNEGSKA (reference sequence). The length of the CDR3 is 13 residues. V was trimmed by 1 base and J by 7 bases, leaving 11 bases between them.

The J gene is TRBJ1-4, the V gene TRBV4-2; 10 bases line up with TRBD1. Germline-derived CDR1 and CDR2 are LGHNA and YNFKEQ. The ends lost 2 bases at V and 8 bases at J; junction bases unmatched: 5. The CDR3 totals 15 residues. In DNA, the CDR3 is TGTGCCAGCAGCCAAAGGGACAGGGGCACGGAAAAACTGTTTTTT. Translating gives CASSQRDRGTEKLFF.

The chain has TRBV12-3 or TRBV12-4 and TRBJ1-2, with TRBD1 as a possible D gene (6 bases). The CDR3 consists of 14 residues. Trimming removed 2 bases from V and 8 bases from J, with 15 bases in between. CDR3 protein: CASSLFTGRVGYTF. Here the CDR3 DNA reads TGTGCCAGCAGTTTATTTACAGGGAGAGTGGGCTACACCTTC.

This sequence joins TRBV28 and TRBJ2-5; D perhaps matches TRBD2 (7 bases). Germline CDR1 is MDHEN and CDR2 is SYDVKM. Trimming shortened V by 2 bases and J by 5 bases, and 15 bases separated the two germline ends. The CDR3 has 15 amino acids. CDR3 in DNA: TGTGCCAGCAGTTTAGGGGGGGCTCTGATGGAGACCCAGTACTTC. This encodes CASSLGGALMETQYF.

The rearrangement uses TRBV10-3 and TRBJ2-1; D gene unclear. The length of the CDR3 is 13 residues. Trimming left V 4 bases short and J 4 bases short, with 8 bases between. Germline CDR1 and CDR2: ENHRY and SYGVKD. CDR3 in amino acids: CAISGISYNEQFF. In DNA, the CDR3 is TGTGCCATCAGTGGTATCAGTTACAATGAGCAGTTCTTC.

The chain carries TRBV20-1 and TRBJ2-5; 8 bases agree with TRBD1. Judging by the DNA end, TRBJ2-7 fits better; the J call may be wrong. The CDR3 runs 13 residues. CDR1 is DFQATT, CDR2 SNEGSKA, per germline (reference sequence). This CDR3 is CSARVGTGYEQYF. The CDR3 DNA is TGCAGTGCTAGAGTAGGGACAGGCTACGAGCAGTACTTC.

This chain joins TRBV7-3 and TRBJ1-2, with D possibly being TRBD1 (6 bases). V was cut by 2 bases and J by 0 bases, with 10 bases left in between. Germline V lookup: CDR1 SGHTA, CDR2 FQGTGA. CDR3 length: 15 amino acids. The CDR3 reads CASSLGTLANYGYTF. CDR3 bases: TGTGCCAGCAGCTTAGGGACACTGGCTAACTATGGCTACACCTTC.

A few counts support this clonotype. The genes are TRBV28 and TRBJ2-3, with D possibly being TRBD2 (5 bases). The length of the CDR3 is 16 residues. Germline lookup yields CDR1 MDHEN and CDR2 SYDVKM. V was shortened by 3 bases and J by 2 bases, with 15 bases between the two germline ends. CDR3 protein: CASSLGLSAYTDTQYF. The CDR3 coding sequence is TGTGCCAGCAGTTTGGGCCTTAGCGCATACACAGATACGCAGTATTTT.

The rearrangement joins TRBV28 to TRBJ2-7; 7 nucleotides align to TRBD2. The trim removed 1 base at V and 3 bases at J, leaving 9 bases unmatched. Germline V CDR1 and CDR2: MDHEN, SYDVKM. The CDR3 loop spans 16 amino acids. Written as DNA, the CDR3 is TGTGCCAGCAGTTTATTGGGGGGGGACTCGGACTACGAGCAGTACTTC. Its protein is CASSLLGGDSDYEQYF.

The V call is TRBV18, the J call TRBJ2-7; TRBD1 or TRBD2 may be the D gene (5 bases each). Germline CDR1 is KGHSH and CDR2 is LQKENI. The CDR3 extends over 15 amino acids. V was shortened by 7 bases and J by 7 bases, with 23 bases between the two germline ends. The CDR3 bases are TGTGCCAGCTGCCGTGGGGACCCTACCTACAATGAGCAGTACTTC. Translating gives CASCRGDPTYNEQYF.

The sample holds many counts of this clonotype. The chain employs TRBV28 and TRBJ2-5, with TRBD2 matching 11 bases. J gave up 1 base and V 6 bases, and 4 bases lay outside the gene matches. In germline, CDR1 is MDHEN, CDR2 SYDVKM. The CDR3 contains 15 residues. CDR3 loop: CASRPGLAGQETQYF. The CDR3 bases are TGTGCCAGCAGACCAGGACTAGCGGGCCAAGAGACCCAGTACTTC.